This T cell receptor (beta chain) was identified during a study of cytomegalovirus exposure and HLA in healthy donors. In germline, CDR1 is MRHNA, CDR2 SNTAGT. Germline trimming cut 0 bases from V and 4 bases from J; bases unmatched to any gene: 0. The CDR3 is 15 amino acids. This clone was observed at least ten times. Method: immunoSEQ multiplex PCR; TCRdb's copy keeps in-frame clones and lacks some. Found here are around 71,000 clones, approximately 94% of them singletons; the top ten hold 1.2% to 1.5%. The chain recombines TRBV6-4 with TRBJ2-2; 9 nucleotides line up with TRBD2. What was sequenced was PBMCs. This TCR was sampled from a young man in good health and CMV-seropositive. CDR3 region: CASSDSRGGTGELFF. The CDR3 region has the DNA TGTGCCAGCAGTGACTCGCGGGGGGGCACCGGGGAGCTGTTTTTT.